The clone carrying this T cell receptor (beta chain) has just a few counts. Antigen unknown. TCR beta CDR3 sequences were amplified from RNA transcripts. The HTBI primer set drove a first-round RT-PCR of the TCR CDR3. Each CDR3 protein is one row after TCRdb ran MiXCR on the multiplex PCR reads. The data contain some 740,000 distinct CDR3 sequences, 14% of them singletons. This specimen comes from a study of T cells in Graves' hyperthyroidism and ophthalmopathy. Study-wide points: Through a model of 13 V-J features, ophthalmopathy was separated from stable hyperthyroidism.

The specimen sequenced was blood. The receptor comes from a woman aged 18-30 years with Graves' hyperthyroidism.

The CDR3 sequence is CASSYSLTGGGYEQYF. The CDR3 coding sequence is TGTGCCAGCAGTTACTCGCTGACAGGGGGCGGCTACGAGCAGTACTTC. V gene TRBV6-5 combines with J gene TRBJ2-7, with 10 positions matching TRBD1. J lost 3 bases, V lost 0 bases, and 5 bases had no gene match. Per the germline V gene, CDR1 is MNHEY and CDR2 is SVGAGI. The CDR3 is 16 residues long.